The 15 T cell receptor beta chains below were found in one sample sequenced in a study of identical twins. From the 5' RACE reads, TCRdb called clonotypes with MiXCR, one entry per CDR3 protein. The sample lists about 700,000 distinct CDR3 sequences, approximately 6.1% occurring once. The material sequenced was naive T cells sorted from blood. These receptors originate from a man aged 18 to 35 in good health.

This clonotype was counted between two and nine times. The genes are TRBV20-1 and TRBJ2-3, with unresolved D. V lost 1 base and J 3 bases, leaving 8 bases between the germline ends. This CDR3 spans 13 amino acids. Germline V gene data show CDR1 as DFQATT and CDR2 as SNEGSKA (reference sequence). CDR3 bases: TGCAGTGCTAGAGGGCTAGAGACAGATACGCAGTATTTT. Amino acid sequence: CSARGLETDTQYF.

The chain recombines TRBV27 with TRBJ2-7, with 8 bases aligning to TRBD2. This CDR3 comprises 14 residues. Germline-derived CDR1 and CDR2 are MNHEY and SMNVEV (reference sequence). Germline trimming cut 6 bases from V and 6 bases from J; bases unmatched to any gene: 10. Here the CDR3 reads CASRLAATVGEQYV. In DNA, the CDR3 is TGTGCCAGCAGACTAGCGGCAACTGTGGGCGAGCAGTACGTC.

This clonotype was seen only a few times. The V gene is TRBV12-3 or TRBV12-4, the J gene TRBJ1-2, with 7 positions matching TRBD1. Trimming removed 5 bases from V and 5 bases from J; junction bases left unmatched: 14. CDR3 size: 16 residues. CDR3 sequence: CASSPTGLSGQYGYTF. CDR3 nucleotides: TGTGCCAGCAGTCCGACGGGGTTATCGGGACAGTATGGCTACACCTTC.

The chain uses TRBV18 and TRBJ2-7; D not certain. From germline, CDR1 is KGHSH and CDR2 LQKENI. The CDR3 is 14 residues long. Trimming pared 3 bases from V and 2 bases from J, leaving 11 bases between. CDR3 nucleotide sequence: TGTGCCAGCTCACCTCTCGGTCAGGCCTACGAGCAGTACTTC. Protein product: CASSPLGQAYEQYF.

The J gene is TRBJ2-5, the V gene TRBV20-1, with no clear D. The CDR3 sequence is 12 residues long. From germline, CDR1 is DFQATT and CDR2 SNEGSKA (reference sequence). Trimming shortened V by 3 bases and J by 4 bases, and 9 bases separated the two germline ends. The CDR3 sequence is CSARESAETQYF. The CDR3 DNA reads TGCAGTGCTAGGGAGTCCGCAGAGACCCAGTACTTC.

This clonotype showed up just a few times. The CDR3 reads CASSFSRGGYTF. DNA of the CDR3: TGTGCCAGCAGTTTTAGTAGGGGTGGCTACACCTTC. The chain has TRBV12-3 or TRBV12-4 and TRBJ1-2; a possible D gene is TRBD1 (5 bases). This CDR3 is 12 amino acids long. V was cut by 3 bases and J by 7 bases, with 9 bases left in between.

This clonotype was observed at least ten times. The genes are TRBV7-2 and TRBJ2-3, with 8 bases matching TRBD2. This CDR3 has 15 amino acids. Germline-derived CDR1 and CDR2 are SGHTA and FQGNSA. Unmatched junction bases numbered 5, after V lost 3 bases and J lost 3 bases. The CDR3 spells CASSLGLVGTDTQYF. CDR3 bases: TGTGCCAGCAGCTTGGGACTAGTCGGGACAGATACGCAGTATTTT. The full variable domain, with the rest looked up from reference TRBV7-2 and TRBJ2-3, is GAGVSQSPSNKVTEKGKDVELRCDPISGHTALYWYRQSLGQGLEFLIYFQGNSAPDKSGLPSDRFSAERTGGSVSTLTIQRTQQEDSAVYLCASSLGLVGTDTQYFGPGTRLTVL.

This clonotype was seen only a few times. This chain's CDR3 is CASSLGKVGEQYF. Here the CDR3 DNA reads TGTGCCAGCAGCTTAGGGAAGGTGGGCGAGCAGTACTTC. The chain has TRBV7-9 and TRBJ2-7; D is uncertain. The germline V gene encodes CDR1 SEHNR and CDR2 FQNEAQ (reference sequence). The CDR3 spans 13 residues. Trimming took 1 base from V and 6 from J, leaving 10 bases between them.

The chain recombines TRBV18 with TRBJ2-7, with 11 bases that match TRBD2. The V and J ends lost 6 bases and 2 bases, in that order; junction bases with no gene match: 3. This CDR3 contains 14 residues. Looked up from germline, CDR1 is KGHSH and CDR2 is LQKENI. In DNA form, the CDR3 reads TGTGCCAGCTCTACTAGCGGGAGTCCCTACGAGCAGTACGTC. It yields the protein CASSTSGSPYEQYV.

This clonotype was detected many times. The J gene is TRBJ1-1, the V gene TRBV10-1; no reliable D call. With 0 bases removed from V and 2 bases from J, the gap between germline ends came to 13 bases. Looked up from germline, CDR1 is WNHNN and CDR2 is SYGVQD (reference sequence). The CDR3 contains 16 residues. The CDR3 sequence is CASSESALGANTEAFF. CDR3 bases: TGCGCCAGCAGTGAGTCGGCTCTAGGAGCTAACACTGAAGCTTTCTTT.

The V call is TRBV24-1, the J call TRBJ1-5; tentative D call: TRBD1 (6 bases). The CDR3 has 13 amino acids. V lost 7 bases to trimming and J lost 4 bases, with 10 bases between them. Germline V gene sequence: CDR1 KGHDR, CDR2 SFDVKD. The CDR3 sequence is CATSPQGNQPQHF. CDR3 DNA sequence: TGTGCCACCAGCCCTCAGGGGAATCAGCCCCAGCATTTT.

This clonotype was detected only a few times. V and J are TRBV20-1 and TRBJ1-5; D is unclear. The V gene's germline CDR1 is DFQATT and CDR2 SNEGSKA (reference sequence). V lost 6 bases and J lost 6, with 12 bases in between. CDR3 length: 12 amino acids. As DNA, the CDR3 is TGCAGTGCCACGAACCCGAGTCAGCCCCAGCATTTT. Protein: CSATNPSQPQHF.

This clonotype was seen at least ten times. The chain recombines TRBV6-5 with TRBJ1-1, with D tentatively TRBD1 (6 bases). Germline CDR1 MNHEY, CDR2 SVGAGI. The CDR3 has 16 residues. Trimming took off 0 bases at V and 1 base at J, with 12 bases between the two ends. The CDR3 DNA follows: TGTGCCAGCAGTTACTCGATCTGGACAGCGAACACTGAAGCTTTCTTT. The encoded protein is CASSYSIWTANTEAFF.

This clonotype was counted a few times. This rearrangement joins TRBV7-8 to TRBJ1-4, with D perhaps TRBD1 (5 bases). The V end lost 5 bases, the J end lost 3 bases, and 16 bases lay between the germline ends. The CDR3 runs 16 residues. Germline V gene data show CDR1 as SGHVS and CDR2 as FQNEAQ. The CDR3 spells CASSTRTREANEKLFF. The CDR3 region has the DNA TGTGCCAGCAGCACCCGGACACGGGAGGCTAATGAAAAACTGTTTTTT.

There are many counts of this clonotype. This chain joins TRBV28 and TRBJ2-5; D gene ambiguous. Trimming took 5 bases from V and 6 from J, leaving 7 bases between them. The CDR3 totals 11 residues. Germline values: CDR1 MDHEN, CDR2 SYDVKM. The CDR3 sequence is CASSPSQTQYF. In DNA, the CDR3 is TGTGCCAGCAGTCCCTCCCAGACCCAGTACTTC.